This T cell receptor (beta chain) emerged from a study of blood T cell repertoires in COVID-19. CDR1 ENHRY and CDR2 SYGVKD come from the germline V gene. V gave up 10 bases and J gave up 5 bases, with 12 bases separating them. The CDR3 contains 11 residues. The data were produced by immunoSEQ multiplex PCR, yet TCRdb's version contains in-frame clones alone and is incomplete. The sample yields about 94,000 clones, roughly 84% seen once. The sequenced sample was peripheral blood. This rearrangement joins TRBV10-3 to TRBJ2-7; D may be TRBD2 (6 bases). The TCR originated in a man aged 55 to 69 with acute or convalescent COVID-19. The CDR3 sequence is CATGGGDEQYF. The CDR3 DNA reads TGTGCCACCGGCGGAGGGGACGAGCAGTACTTC.